These 7 T cell receptor beta chains came from one sample sequenced in a study of cytomegalovirus exposure and HLA in healthy donors. The PCR had 60 Vbeta and 13 Jbeta primers. Assay used: immunoSEQ multiplex PCR; TCRdb lists only in-frame clones, some missing. This repertoire includes 90,000 to 130,000 clones. The sequenced sample consisted of PBMCs. These receptors all stem from a man in his forties or fifties in good health and CMV-seropositive.

This chain links TRBV9 with TRBJ1-2, with 7 bases lining up with TRBD1. Trimming took 5 bases from V and 6 from J; bases not matched to a gene: 7. The CDR3 runs to 13 residues. CDR1 and CDR2 (germline): SGDLS, YYNGEE. For the CDR3, the DNA is TGTGCCAGCAGTGTACAGGGGAGGGATGGCTACACCTTC. This gives the protein CASSVQGRDGYTF.

This chain connects TRBV27 to TRBJ2-3; 12 bases fit TRBD2. Germline CDR1 is MNHEY and CDR2 is SMNVEV (reference sequence). V lost 5 bases to trimming and J lost 0 bases; unmatched junction nucleotides: 6. This CDR3 comprises 17 residues. DNA for the CDR3: TGTGCCAGCAGTACAGCCGGGACTAGCGGGAGCACAGATACGCAGTATTTT. Its translation is CASSTAGTSGSTDTQYF.

The rearrangement joins TRBV5-6 to TRBJ2-7; D is perhaps TRBD2 (6 bases). CDR1 and CDR2 (germline): SGHDT, YYEEEE. CDR3 length equals 15 residues. Deletions cut 4 bases from V and 2 bases from J, with 16 bases between. The CDR3 sequence: CASSGAREVPYEQYF. The DNA for the CDR3 is TGTGCCAGCAGCGGGGCCAGGGAGGTCCCCTACGAGCAGTACTTC.

The V call is TRBV11-3, the J call TRBJ2-7; maybe TRBD1 (6 bases). Per the germline V gene, CDR1 is SGHNT and CDR2 is YENEEA. The CDR3 has 15 residues. V was pared by 1 base and J by 2 bases, with 12 bases between. This CDR3 reads CASSLGQGKTYEQYF. The DNA for the CDR3 is TGTGCCAGCAGCTTAGGGCAGGGGAAGACCTACGAGCAGTACTTC.

This chain links TRBV7-2 with TRBJ2-2; 7 nucleotides agree with TRBD2. Germline V CDR1 and CDR2: SGHTA, FQGNSA. Unmatched junction bases numbered 18, after V lost 5 bases and J lost 6 bases. This CDR3 region has 18 residues. CDR3 residues: CASSPVSRASGGAGELFF. In DNA, the CDR3 is TGTGCCAGCAGCCCCGTATCCCGGGCTAGCGGAGGAGCCGGGGAGCTGTTTTTT.

The rearrangement joins TRBV28 to TRBJ2-3, with a possible D match to TRBD2 (6 bases). Germline CDR1 MDHEN, CDR2 SYDVKM. V lost 5 bases and J lost 5, with 23 bases in between. The CDR3 has 17 residues. The CDR3 reads CASSPQPGLRGGDTQYF. In nucleotides, the CDR3 is TGTGCCAGCAGTCCCCAGCCGGGATTGCGGGGAGGAGATACGCAGTATTTT.

The chain couples TRBV5-1 to TRBJ2-1; TRBD1 agrees at 8 bases. The junction had 2 bases not matched to a gene; V was cut back by 1 base and J by 2 bases. The germline V gene has CDR1 SGHRS and CDR2 YFSETQ. The CDR3 loop spans 15 amino acids. The CDR3 region is CASSLSGGAYNEQFF. The CDR3 DNA reads as TGCGCCAGCAGCTTGTCAGGGGGCGCCTACAATGAGCAGTTCTTC.